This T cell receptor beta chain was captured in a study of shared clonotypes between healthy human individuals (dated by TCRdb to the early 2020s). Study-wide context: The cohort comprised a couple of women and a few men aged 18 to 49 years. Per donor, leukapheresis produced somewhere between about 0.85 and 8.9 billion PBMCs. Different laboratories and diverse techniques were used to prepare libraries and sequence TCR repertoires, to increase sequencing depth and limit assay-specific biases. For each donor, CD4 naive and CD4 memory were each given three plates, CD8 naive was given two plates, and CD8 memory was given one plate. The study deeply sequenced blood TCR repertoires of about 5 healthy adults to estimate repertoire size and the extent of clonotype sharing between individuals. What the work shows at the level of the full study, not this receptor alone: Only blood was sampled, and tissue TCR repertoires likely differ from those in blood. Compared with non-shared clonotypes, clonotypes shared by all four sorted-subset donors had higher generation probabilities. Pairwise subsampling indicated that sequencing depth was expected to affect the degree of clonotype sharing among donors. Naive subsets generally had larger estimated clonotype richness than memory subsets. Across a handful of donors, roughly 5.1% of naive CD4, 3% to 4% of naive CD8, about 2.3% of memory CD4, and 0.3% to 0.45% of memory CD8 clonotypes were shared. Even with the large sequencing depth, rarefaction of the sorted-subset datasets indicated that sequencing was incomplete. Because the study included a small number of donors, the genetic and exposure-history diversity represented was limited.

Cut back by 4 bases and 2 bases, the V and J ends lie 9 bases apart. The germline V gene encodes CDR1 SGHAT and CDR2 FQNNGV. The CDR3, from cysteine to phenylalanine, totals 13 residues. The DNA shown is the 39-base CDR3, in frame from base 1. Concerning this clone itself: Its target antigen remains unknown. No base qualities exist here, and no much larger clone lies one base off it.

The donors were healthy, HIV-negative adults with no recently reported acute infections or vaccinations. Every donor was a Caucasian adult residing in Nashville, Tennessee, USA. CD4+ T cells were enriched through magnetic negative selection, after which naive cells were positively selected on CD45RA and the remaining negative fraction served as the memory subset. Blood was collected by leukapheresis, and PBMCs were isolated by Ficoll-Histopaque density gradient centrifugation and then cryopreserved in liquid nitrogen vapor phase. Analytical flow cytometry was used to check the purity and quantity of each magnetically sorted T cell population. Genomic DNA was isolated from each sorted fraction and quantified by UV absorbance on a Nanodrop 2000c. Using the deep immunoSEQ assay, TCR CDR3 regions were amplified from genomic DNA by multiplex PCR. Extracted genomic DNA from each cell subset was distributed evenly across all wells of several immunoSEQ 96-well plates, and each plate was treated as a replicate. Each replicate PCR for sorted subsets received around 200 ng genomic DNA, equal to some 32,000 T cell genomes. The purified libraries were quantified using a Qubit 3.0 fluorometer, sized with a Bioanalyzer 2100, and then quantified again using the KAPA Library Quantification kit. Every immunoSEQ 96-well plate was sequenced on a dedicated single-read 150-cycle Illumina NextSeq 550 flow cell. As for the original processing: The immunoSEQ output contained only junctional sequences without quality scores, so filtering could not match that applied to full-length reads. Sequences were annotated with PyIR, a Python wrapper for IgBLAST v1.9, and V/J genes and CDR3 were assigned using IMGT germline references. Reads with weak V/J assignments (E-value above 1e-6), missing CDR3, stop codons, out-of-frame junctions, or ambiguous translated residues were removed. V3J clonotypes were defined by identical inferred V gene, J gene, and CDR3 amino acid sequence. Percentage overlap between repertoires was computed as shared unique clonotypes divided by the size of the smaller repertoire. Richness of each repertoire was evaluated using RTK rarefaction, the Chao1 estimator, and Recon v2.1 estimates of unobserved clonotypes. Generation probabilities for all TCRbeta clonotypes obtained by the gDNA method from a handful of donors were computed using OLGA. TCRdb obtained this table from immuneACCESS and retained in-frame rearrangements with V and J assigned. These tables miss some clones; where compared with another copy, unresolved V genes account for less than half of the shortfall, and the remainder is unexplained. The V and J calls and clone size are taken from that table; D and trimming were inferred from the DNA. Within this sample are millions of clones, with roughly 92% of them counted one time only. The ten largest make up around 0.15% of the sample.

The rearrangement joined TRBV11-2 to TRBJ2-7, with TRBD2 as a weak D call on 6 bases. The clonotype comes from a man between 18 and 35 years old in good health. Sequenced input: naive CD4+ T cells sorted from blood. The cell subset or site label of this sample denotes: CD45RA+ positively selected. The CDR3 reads CASSYGSPYEQYF. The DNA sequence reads TGTGCCAGCAGCTACGGGAGCCCCTACGAGCAGTACTTC.